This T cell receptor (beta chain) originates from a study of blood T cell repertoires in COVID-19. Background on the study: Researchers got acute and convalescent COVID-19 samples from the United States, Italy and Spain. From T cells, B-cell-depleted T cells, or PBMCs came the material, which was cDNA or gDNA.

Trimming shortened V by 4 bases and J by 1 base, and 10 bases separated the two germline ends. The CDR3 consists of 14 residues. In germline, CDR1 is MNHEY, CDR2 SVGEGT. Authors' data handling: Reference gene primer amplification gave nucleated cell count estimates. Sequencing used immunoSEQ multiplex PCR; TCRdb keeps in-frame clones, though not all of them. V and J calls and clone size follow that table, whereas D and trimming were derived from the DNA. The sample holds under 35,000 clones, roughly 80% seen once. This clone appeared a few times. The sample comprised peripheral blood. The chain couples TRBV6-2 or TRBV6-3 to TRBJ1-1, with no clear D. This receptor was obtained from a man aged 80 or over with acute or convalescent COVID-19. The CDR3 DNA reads TGTGCCAGCAGTTCCGAGGGCGGGAACACTGAAGCTTTCTTT. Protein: CASSSEGGNTEAFF.